The clone carrying this T cell receptor (beta chain) was observed once. The sample belongs to a study of T cell changes during pregnancy in multiple sclerosis. Data came from immunoSEQ multiplex PCR; TCRdb stores just in-frame clones and leaves some out. The table records over 45,000 clones, over 85% of them present only once. The CDR3 length is 15 residues. CDR1 SGHRS and CDR2 YFSETQ come from the germline V gene. Trimming cost V 0 bases and J 2 bases, with 12 bases left between them. The clonotype was recovered from a female donor with multiple sclerosis, enrolled in a pregnancy study. The chain joins TRBV5-1 to TRBJ2-7; perhaps TRBD1 as D (6 bases). The material was peripheral blood, obtained in the first trimester of pregnancy. The CDR3 region has the DNA TGCGCCAGCAGCTTGGCAACAGGGATTACCTACGAGCAGTACTTC. It specifies CASSLATGITYEQYF. Full variable domain (remainder filled in from reference TRBV5-1 and TRBJ2-7): KAGVTQTPRYLIKTRGQQVTLSCSPISGHRSVSWYQQTPGQGLQFLFEYFSETQRNKGNFPGRFSGRQFSNSRSEMNVSTLELGDSALYLCASSLATGITYEQYFGPGTRLTVT.